The T cell receptor (beta chain) described here comes from a study of T cell repertoires in cytomegalovirus infection (dated by TCRdb to about 2019). In terms of the full investigation: The peptide stimulations were aimed at well-studied HLA-B-restricted epitopes as well as recently identified HLA-C-restricted CMV epitopes, whose presentation resists viral immunomodulation. Because public TCR beta signatures pointed to carriage of CMV infection together with the matching HLA type, the HLA type of each donor mattered for the analysis.

Inclusive of the bounding cysteine and phenylalanine, the CDR3 is 15 residues long. The kept DNA is CDR3 alone, 45 bases in frame from the first base. V is clipped by 4 bases and J by 2 bases, and the sequence between their germline boundaries is 14 bases long. Based on the germline V gene, the CDR1 and CDR2 sequences are SGHRS and YFSETQ. The sample's treatment or condition, from its label and the paper: in vitro stimulation with specific CMV peptide epitopes to enrich CMV-specific T cells. Reads for this sample came from an Illumina HiSeq 1500. TCRdb ran its own pipeline on the public reads, namely fastp trimming at Q25 and MiXCR clone calling, and kept in-frame beta chains. Every distinct CDR3 protein forms one entry, paired with its most common genes and DNA. The sample table records approximately 390,000 distinct CDR3 sequences; about 34% of these occur just once. About 14% of the sample is held by the ten biggest clonotypes.

This clonotype was seen ten or more times. This clone's antigen is unknown. Base qualities are not recorded, but no much larger clone differs from it by a single base. The investigation overall reported the following: In both this cohort and an independent cohort of a few hundred donors, the cumulative frequency of public TCR beta family members distinguished carriers of CMV infection plus the relevant HLA type. In the ex vivo response, HLA-C-restricted CMV-specific TCR beta clonotypes were dominant, and in two of eight donors the single most frequent clonotype came from this HLA-C-restricted group.

The chain is encoded by TRBV5-1 joined to TRBJ2-3, with the D call perhaps TRBD1 or TRBD2, as 5 bases match in each case. The sample consisted of cultured PBMCs, taken from culture after CMV antigen stimulation. This TCR was recovered from a human donor in good health (CMV status not recorded). Some clones in this sample may be carry-over from other donors' samples. The CDR3 reads as follows: CASSPRDRTTDTQYF. The nucleotide sequence is given as TGCGCCAGCAGCCCTAGGGACCGCACCACAGATACGCAGTATTTT.